This TCR beta chain emerged from a study of regulatory dendritic cells for organ transplantation. Study-level background: Regulatory dendritic cells came from monocytes given vitamin D3 and IL-10.

Germline CDR1 is SGHDN and CDR2 is FVKESK. The CDR3 is 13 residues long. Trimming cost V 0 bases and J 14 bases, with 15 bases left between them. Generated by immunoSEQ multiplex PCR, the TCRdb table keeps only in-frame clones and is missing some. The data hold tens of thousands of clones, with 80% to 90% observed a single time. CFSE-labeled sorted T cells met regulatory or mature dendritic cells for under 6 days. A note on this clone: What it binds is unknown.

The sequenced material came from naive CD4+ T cells from blood cultured with regulatory dendritic cells. The subset here: CD45RA+ naive T cells. The chain has TRBV14 and TRBJ2-3; D ambiguous. The receptor was isolated from a human donor in good health. The CDR3 nucleotides read TGTGCCAGCAGCCAAGATGTCGTCAGGAGTTGGTATTTT. It translates to CASSQDVVRSWYF.